Listed below are T cell receptor beta chains from one sample, sequenced in a study of OX40 agonist ivuxolimab in advanced cancers. Sequencing was performed with immunoSEQ multiplex PCR; in TCRdb, only in-frame clones are kept and a portion is missing. The profile shows about 51,000 clones, around nine tenths of them singletons. This sample comprised CD4+ or CD8+ T cells sorted from blood, obtained in a trial of the OX40 agonist ivuxolimab. Receptors originate from an adult with an advanced solid tumor such as melanoma, head and neck, liver or kidney cancer. Each CDR3 is given with its conserved first and last residue. A D gene is named only where the DNA matches it firmly. Clone size is not always given. Where it is, it says once, few, many or a class for expanded clones.

d_call,j_call,v_call,clone_size,cdr3_aa,cdr3_nt
NA,TRBJ1-2,TRBV28,NA,CASSSDGGYGYTF,TGTGCCAGCAGTTCCGACGGGGGCTATGGCTACACCTTC
TRBD1,TRBJ1-4,TRBV2,NA,CASSYRGLNEKLFF,TGTGCCAGCAGTTACAGGGGACTTAATGAAAAACTGTTTTTT
TRBD2,TRBJ2-1,TRBV11-2,NA,CASSLRLAGNEQFF,TGTGCCAGCAGCTTGAGACTAGCGGGGAATGAGCAGTTCTTC
TRBD2,TRBJ2-1,TRBV7-9,NA,CASSPGTSGTHEQFF,TGTGCCAGCAGCCCAGGGACTAGCGGGACTCATGAGCAGTTCTTC
NA,TRBJ1-2,TRBV15,NA,CATSREASGYGYTF,TGTGCCACCAGCAGAGAGGCGAGTGGCTATGGCTACACCTTC
NA,TRBJ1-4,TRBV15,NA,CATSSEARSGKLFF,TGTGCCACCAGCAGTGAGGCTCGCTCCGGAAAACTGTTTTTT
TRBD1,TRBJ2-3,TRBV5-4,NA,CASSLLGQGSDTQYF,TGTGCCAGCAGCTTGTTGGGACAGGGGTCAGATACGCAGTATTTT
TRBD1,TRBJ1-1,TRBV5-5,NA,CASQPRTGNTEAFF,TGTGCCAGCCAGCCCCGGACAGGGAACACTGAAGCTTTCTTT
NA,TRBJ2-3,TRBV7-2,NA,CASSLQTNLRTDTQYF,TGTGCCAGCAGCTTACAAACTAACCTACGCACAGATACGCAGTATTTT
TRBD2,TRBJ2-7,TRBV6-5,NA,CASSLGGAGAYEQYF,TGTGCCAGCAGCCTGGGAGGGGCGGGGGCCTACGAGCAGTACTTC
NA,TRBJ2-3,TRBV9,NA,CASSVRSGARSSTDTQYF,TGTGCCAGCAGCGTACGGAGCGGAGCGAGGTCTAGCACAGATACGCAGTATTTT
NA,TRBJ1-2,TRBV27,NA,CASRRGFGYGYTF,TGTGCCAGCAGACGGGGTTTCGGCTATGGCTACACCTTC
TRBD2,TRBJ2-5,TRBV27,NA,CASRPGLAGYGQETQYF,TGTGCCAGCAGGCCCGGGCTAGCGGGATACGGGCAAGAGACCCAGTACTTC
NA,TRBJ1-1,TRBV2,few,CASSRGWGTEAFF,TGTGCCAGCAGCCGAGGATGGGGCACTGAAGCTTTCTTT
NA,TRBJ1-5,TRBV30,NA,CAWSLGRRQPQHF,TGTGCCTGGAGTTTAGGTCGAAGGCAGCCCCAGCATTTT
NA,TRBJ2-2,TRBV21-1,once,CARSTGELFF,TGTGCCAGGAGTACCGGGGAGCTGTTTTTT
NA,TRBJ2-5,TRBV11-3,NA,CASSGTYQETQYF,TGTGCCAGCAGCGGGACATACCAAGAGACCCAGTACTTC
NA,TRBJ1-5,TRBV19,NA,CASSIGATGEQPQHF,TGTGCCAGTAGTATTGGGGCTACGGGGGAACAGCCCCAGCATTTT
NA,TRBJ1-5,TRBV28,NA,CASTLGGTNQPQHF,TGTGCCAGCACTTTGGGTGGGACGAATCAGCCCCAGCATTTT
TRBD1,TRBJ2-1,TRBV2,NA,CASYRGNPYNEQFF,TGTGCCAGCTACAGGGGGAACCCCTACAATGAGCAGTTCTTC